Each of the 9 T cell receptor beta chains below was sequenced from the same sample in a study of blood T cell repertoires in COVID-19. Repertoires were generated with immunoSEQ multiplex PCR, while TCRdb's copy carries only in-frame clones and drops some. This sample has 40,000 to 50,000 clones, with 70% to 90% found just once. Material: peripheral blood. The receptor source for this set is a human donor in a cohort sampled during active COVID-19. The donor label of this sample is uncertain.

V and J are TRBV9 and TRBJ2-1, with TRBD2 matching over 15 bases. The CDR3 is 19 amino acids. Germline CDR1 is SGDLS and CDR2 is YYNGEE. The V segment lost 4 bases and the J segment 2 bases; nucleotides outside the gene matches: 10. The CDR3 DNA is TGTGCCAGCAGCCCCACCTCCGGGACTAGCGGGGGGCCCTACAATGAGCAGTTCTTC. Protein product: CASSPTSGTSGGPYNEQFF.

The V gene is TRBV9, the J gene TRBJ1-1, with 7 bases aligning to TRBD1. The CDR3 totals 15 residues. Losses at the gene ends were 0 bases for V and 5 bases for J; bases not matched to a gene: 7. Germline V CDR1 and CDR2: SGDLS, YYNGEE. CDR3 nucleotides: TGTGCCAGCAGCGTAGCGACAGGGCCGTTTACTGAAGCTTTCTTT. It translates to CASSVATGPFTEAFF.

The V gene is TRBV21-1, the J gene TRBJ2-2; the tabulated D call, TRBD2, remains unverified against the DNA. TRBV21-1 is a pseudogene locus. CDR3 length equals 16 residues. The CDR3: CARRTSGGPIGGELFF. DNA for the CDR3: TGTGCCAGAAGGACTAGCGGGGGGCCCATCGGCGGGGAGCTGTTTTTT.

The rearrangement uses TRBV15 and TRBJ1-5; possible D gene TRBD1, 6 bases. The CDR3 runs to 15 residues. The V and J ends lost 0 bases and 7 bases respectively, with 13 bases between them. Per germline, CDR1 LNHNV and CDR2 YYDKDF (reference sequence). The CDR3 loop is CATSRDIQGGQPQHF. Here the CDR3 DNA reads TGTGCCACCAGCAGAGATATACAGGGTGGCCAGCCCCAGCATTTT.

V gene TRBV5-1 combines with J gene TRBJ1-4; D is perhaps TRBD1 (6 bases). The germline gives CDR1 SGHRS, CDR2 YFSETQ. This CDR3 is built from 15 residues. V was cut by 0 bases and J by 4 bases, with 10 bases left in between. CDR3 in DNA: TGCGCCAGCAGCTTGGAGGCAGGGGATAATGAAAAACTGTTTTTT. Encoded protein: CASSLEAGDNEKLFF.

This chain links TRBV7-2 with TRBJ2-3, with D possibly TRBD2 on 6 matching bases. V lost 4 bases and J lost 9, with 14 bases in between. The V gene's germline CDR1 is SGHTA and CDR2 FQGNSA. The CDR3 loop spans 13 amino acids. CDR3 DNA sequence: TGTGCCAGCAGCTCCCGACTAGAGCGGACGCAGTATTTT. Amino acids: CASSSRLERTQYF.

The J gene is TRBJ1-1, the V gene TRBV15; no reliable D call. The V end was cut by 4 bases, the J end by 0 bases, with 12 bases between. The CDR3 consists of 15 residues. Germline V gene lookup returns CDR1 LNHNV and CDR2 YYDKDF (reference sequence). CDR3 residues: CATSKAPGLNTEAFF. CDR3 sequence (DNA): TGTGCCACCAGCAAAGCCCCGGGGTTGAACACTGAAGCTTTCTTT.

The V gene is TRBV11-2, the J gene TRBJ2-5; the D is unclear. With 1 base removed from V and 4 bases from J, the gap between germline ends came to 7 bases. Per the germline V gene, CDR1 is SGHAT and CDR2 is FQNNGV. The CDR3 has 13 residues. The CDR3 sequence is CASSLGIGETQYF. CDR3 bases: TGTGCCAGCAGCTTAGGTATCGGAGAGACCCAGTACTTC.

The genes are TRBV6-6 and TRBJ1-1; perhaps TRBD1 as D (5 bases). Germline V lookup: CDR1 MNHNY, CDR2 SVGAGI (reference sequence). The CDR3 consists of 14 residues. V lost 7 bases and J 3 bases, leaving 15 bases between the germline ends. The CDR3 sequence is CASILKTVYTEAFF. The CDR3 coding sequence is TGTGCCAGCATTCTTAAGACAGTTTACACTGAAGCTTTCTTT.